This T cell receptor (beta chain) originates from a study of post-analysis software for immune sequencing data. Study details: Secondary progressive, relapsing-remitting and progressive-relapsing multiple sclerosis were among the included disease courses.

Notes on the study in general: Among multiple sclerosis patients, normalized Chao1 diversity was significantly below that of controls. Samples sharing a preparation batch grouped tightly together when assessed by F measure. Among a handful of TRBV segments more frequent in patients than controls were TRBV5-6, TRBV5-1 and TRBV20-1.

The TCR beta cDNA libraries carried unique molecular identifiers. Yield was roughly 500,000 cDNA molecules from roughly 0.93 to 9.6 million T cells. In TCRdb, the PCR reads were re-called with MiXCR into one record per CDR3 protein. The sample holds hundreds of thousands of distinct CDR3 sequences, under 55% seen once. CDR3 size: 15 residues. Per germline, CDR1 SNHLY and CDR2 FYNNEI. On this clonotype itself: Its matching antigen is unknown. One end of the junction is discordant with germline, which a read error may explain.

Sequenced: blood. The chain couples TRBV2 to TRBJ2-7, with TRBD1 matching over 8 bases. This TCR was recovered from a girl between 10 and 17 years old with multiple sclerosis. In nucleotides, the CDR3 is TGTACCAGCAGCCGTTCAGGGGGCCTCACCTACGAGCAGTACTTC. Its protein is CTSSRSGGLTYEQYF.